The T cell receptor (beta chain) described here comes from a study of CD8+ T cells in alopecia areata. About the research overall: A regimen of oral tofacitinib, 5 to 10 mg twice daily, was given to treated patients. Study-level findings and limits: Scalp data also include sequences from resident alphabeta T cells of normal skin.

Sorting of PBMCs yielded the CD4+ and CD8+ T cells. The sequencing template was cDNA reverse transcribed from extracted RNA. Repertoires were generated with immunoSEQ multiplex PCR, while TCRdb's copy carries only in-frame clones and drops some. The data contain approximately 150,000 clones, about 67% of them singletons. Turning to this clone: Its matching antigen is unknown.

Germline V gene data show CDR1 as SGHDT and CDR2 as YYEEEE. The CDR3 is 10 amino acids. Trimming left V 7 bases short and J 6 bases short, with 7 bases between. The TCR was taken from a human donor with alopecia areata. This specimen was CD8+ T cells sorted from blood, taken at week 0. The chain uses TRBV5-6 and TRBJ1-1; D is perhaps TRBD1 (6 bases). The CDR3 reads CASGGAEAFF. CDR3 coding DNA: TGTGCCAGCGGGGGCGCTGAAGCTTTCTTT.